The entry below describes one T cell receptor (beta chain). Primers used in a second PCR of about 6 to 11 cycles were a sample-barcoded 5' primer and a J-beta primer mix. Each CDR3 protein is one row after TCRdb ran MiXCR on the 5' RACE reads. The sample includes roughly 1,500,000 distinct CDR3 sequences, about 31% seen only once; the top ten take 11%. Per germline, CDR1 SGDLS and CDR2 YYNGEE. This CDR3 has 15 residues. The V gene end was trimmed by 4 bases and the J gene end by 9 bases; junction bases not matched to a gene: 8. The record originates from a study of blood T cells in healthy people across ages.

Sequencing was done on a sample of blood. This chain uses TRBV9 with TRBJ2-1; 12 positions match TRBD2. This TCR derives from a woman aged 25 to 39 in good health. The CDR3 DNA follows: TGTGCCAGCAGCCCCAGACTAGCGGGGGATGTTGAGCAGTTCTTC. This gives the protein CASSPRLAGDVEQFF. Based on the CDR3 plus reference TRBV9 and TRBJ2-1, the full variable domain is DSGVTQTPKHLITATGQRVTLRCSPRSGDLSVYWYQQSLDQGLQFLIQYYNGEERAKGNILERFSAQQFPDLHSELNLSSLELGDSALYFCASSPRLAGDVEQFFGPGTRLTVL.